These 10 T cell receptor beta chains share one sample of origin, sequenced in a study of identical twins. TCRdb analysed the 5' RACE reads with MiXCR anew, one entry per CDR3 protein. The sample holds approximately 300,000 distinct CDR3 sequences, roughly 10% seen once. This sample was shared with a second study, whose subject was yellow fever vaccine responses in identical twins.

The sequenced sample consisted of CD8+ T cells sorted from blood. These TCRs come from a woman aged 18 to 35 in good health.

The chain is built from TRBV4-3 and TRBJ2-1, with 14 nucleotides matching TRBD2. Germline lookup yields CDR1 LGHNA and CDR2 YSLEER. V was pared by 1 base and J by 8 bases, with 7 bases of the junction left unmatched. The CDR3 covers 17 residues. The CDR3 nucleotides read TGCGCCAGCAGCCAAGTCCCGACTAGCGGGAGGGTGGATGAGCAGTTCTTC. The encoded protein is CASSQVPTSGRVDEQFF.

The chain recombines TRBV12-3 or TRBV12-4 with TRBJ2-7, with D uncertain. V lost 6 bases and J 6 bases, leaving 15 bases between the germline ends. The CDR3 has 13 amino acids. The CDR3 DNA reads as TGTGCCAGCAGCTTCGACGGGTCGGGCGAGCAGTACTTC. Protein: CASSFDGSGEQYF.

This clonotype was observed at least ten times. The chain has TRBV7-6 and TRBJ2-2, with 11 bases lining up with TRBD2. Germline assignment: CDR1 SGHVS and CDR2 FNYEAQ. The J segment lost 1 base and the V segment lost 4 bases, leaving 2 bases of the junction unmatched. This CDR3 is 16 amino acids long. The CDR3 sequence: CASSSLAGGNTGELFF. The CDR3, as DNA: TGTGCCAGCAGCTCTCTAGCGGGGGGGAACACCGGGGAGCTGTTTTTT.

This clonotype was picked up many times. The chain combines TRBV7-9 with TRBJ2-2; D uncertain. The germline V gene has CDR1 SEHNR and CDR2 FQNEAQ (reference sequence). Trimming took 4 bases from V and 6 from J, leaving 18 bases between them. The CDR3 is 16 residues long. For the CDR3, the DNA is TGTGCCAGCAGCTCGCCCCCCAGCGCCTCGGCCGGGGAGCTGTTTTTT. Its protein product is CASSSPPSASAGELFF.

This clonotype was observed a handful of times. V gene TRBV25-1 combines with J gene TRBJ1-4, with a possible D match to TRBD1 (6 bases). The CDR3 contains 17 residues. The germline V gene encodes CDR1 MGHDK and CDR2 SYGVNS. V was pared by 3 bases and J by 0 bases, with 14 bases between. The CDR3 region has the DNA TGTGCCAGCAGTGAGGACAGAAACCAAGCAACTAATGAAAAACTGTTTTTT. It encodes CASSEDRNQATNEKLFF. The whole variable domain, remainder taken from reference TRBV25-1 and TRBJ1-4, is EADIYQTPRYLVIGTGKKITLECSQTMGHDKMYWYQQDPGMELHLIHYSYGVNSTEKGDLSSESTVSRIRTEHFPLTLESARPSHTSQYLCASSEDRNQATNEKLFFGSGTQLSVL.

V is TRBV2 and J is TRBJ2-7; tentative D call: TRBD2 (5 bases). The germline V and J ends were trimmed by 10 bases and 3 bases, with 13 bases remaining between them. The CDR3 loop spans 12 amino acids. Germline V gene data show CDR1 as SNHLY and CDR2 as FYNNEI. The CDR3 sequence is CATKPGVYEQYF. As DNA, the CDR3 is TGTGCCACCAAGCCCGGGGTCTACGAGCAGTACTTC.

V and J are TRBV30 and TRBJ2-7, with D possibly matching TRBD2 (5 bases). Germline V CDR1 and CDR2: GTSNPN, SVGIG (reference sequence). The CDR3 length is 11 residues. Trimming took off 1 base at V and 6 bases at J, with 7 bases between the two ends. CDR3 loop: CAWSEGVEQYF. The DNA for the CDR3 is TGTGCCTGGAGTGAGGGAGTCGAGCAGTACTTC.

This clonotype was observed many times. This chain uses TRBV4-1 with TRBJ2-1; no clear D. Germline V gene data show CDR1 as MGHRA and CDR2 as YSYEKL. This CDR3 is built from 12 residues. V was clipped by 3 bases and J by 7 bases, with 7 bases between them. The CDR3 loop is CASSHLSNEQFF. For the CDR3, the DNA is TGCGCCAGCAGCCACCTCAGTAATGAGCAGTTCTTC.

This clonotype was recorded a few times. J is TRBJ1-2 and V is TRBV6-5; 7 bases align to TRBD1. The length of the CDR3 is 17 residues. Germline loops: CDR1 MNHEY, CDR2 SVGAGI. Losses at the gene ends were 4 bases for V and 3 bases for J; bases not matched to a gene: 14. CDR3 nucleotide sequence: TGTGCCAGCAGTTGGGCAGGGGGAGAAGGGAGTGACTATGGCTACACCTTC. Translation gives CASSWAGGEGSDYGYTF.

This clonotype came up many times. This chain uses TRBV29-1 with TRBJ2-6, with D unresolved. Trimming took 6 bases from V and 0 from J, leaving 9 bases between them. Looked up from germline, CDR1 is SQVTM and CDR2 is ANQGSEA. The CDR3 is 14 residues long. The DNA for the CDR3 is TGCAGCGTGGCAGGAGACTCTGGGGCCAACGTCCTGACTTTC. It encodes CSVAGDSGANVLTF.